The 25 T cell receptor beta chains presented below share a single source sample, sequenced in a study of vaccination effects on CD4 cells after COVID-19. No antigens are known for them. Following a roughly eleven-day culture, CD4+ T cells were purified. Only in-frame clones appear in the TCRdb table, and some are missing; sequencing was by immunoSEQ multiplex PCR. The sample comprises some 63,000 clones, approximately 78% of which are singletons, and roughly a quarter rests with the top ten. The sample here was CD4+ T cells from PBMCs cultured without peptide, taken before COVID-19 vaccination. The origin of the receptors is a human donor who had a prior SARS-CoV-2 infection.

This sequence joins TRBV2 and TRBJ1-1; 7 bases map to TRBD1. CDR3 length: 13 residues. V was pared by 7 bases and J by 5 bases, with 7 bases of the junction left unmatched. The germline V gene has CDR1 SNHLY and CDR2 FYNNEI. In DNA, the CDR3 is TGTGCCAGCACTGACAGGGAACAGACTGAAGCTTTCTTT. It encodes CASTDREQTEAFF.

This clone was counted only a few times. The chain joins TRBV7-8 to TRBJ2-7; D unclear. Germline CDR1 and CDR2: SGHVS and FQNEAQ. The CDR3 is 14 residues long. V was trimmed by 3 bases and J by 3 bases, leaving 12 bases between them. In nucleotides, the CDR3 is TGTGCCAGCAGCTTGTCAGCAGGCTACTACGAGCAGTACTTC. Translation: CASSLSAGYYEQYF.

Only a few counts were recorded for this clone. CDR3 sequence: CASSLLPKGYNEQFF. The CDR3 nucleotides are TGTGCCAGCAGCTTACTGCCAAAGGGCTACAATGAGCAGTTCTTC. The chain carries TRBV7-9 and TRBJ2-1; D remains unclear. This CDR3 region has 15 residues. Germline V gene lookup returns CDR1 SEHNR and CDR2 FQNEAQ (reference sequence). Trimming took off 2 bases at V and 3 bases at J, with 11 bases between the two ends.

The chain is built from TRBV10-3 and TRBJ1-5; TRBD1 is a possible D gene (5 bases). With 1 base removed from V and 5 bases from J, the gap between germline ends came to 9 bases. CDR1 ENHRY and CDR2 SYGVKD come from the germline V gene. The CDR3 sequence is 14 residues long. CDR3 protein: CAISEFRDDQPQHF. The CDR3 DNA reads as TGTGCCATCAGTGAGTTCCGGGACGATCAGCCCCAGCATTTT.

The chain recombines TRBV2 with TRBJ2-7; TRBD2 might be the D (6 bases). The V gene lost 1 base and the J gene lost 3 bases, with 10 bases spanning the gap. The V gene's germline CDR1 is SNHLY and CDR2 FYNNEI. CDR3 length: 14 residues. The CDR3 loop reads CASSEGWGVYEQYF. CDR3 in DNA: TGTGCCAGCAGTGAAGGGTGGGGGGTCTACGAGCAGTACTTC.

This rearrangement joins TRBV6-5 to TRBJ1-6; TRBD1 agrees at 9 bases. Germline trimming cut 7 bases from V and 7 bases from J; bases unmatched to any gene: 5. The germline V gene has CDR1 MNHEY and CDR2 SVGAGI. This CDR3 is built from 14 residues. The CDR3 nucleotides are TGTGCCAGCAAGCAGACAGGGGGAAATTCACCCCTCCACTTT. Its translation: CASKQTGGNSPLHF.

The chain couples TRBV7-2 to TRBJ2-7; D might be TRBD2 (5 bases). The germline V and J ends were trimmed by 4 bases and 0 bases, with 13 bases remaining between them. Looked up from germline, CDR1 is SGHTA and CDR2 is FQGNSA. The CDR3 is made up of 15 amino acids. The CDR3 DNA follows: TGTGCCAGCAGCTACCGCTTGGGAGTCTCCTACGAGCAGTACTTC. Translation: CASSYRLGVSYEQYF.

J is TRBJ1-6 and V is TRBV19; D may be TRBD1 (6 bases). The V gene lost 1 base and the J gene lost 9 bases, with 13 bases spanning the gap. Germline V gene lookup returns CDR1 LNHDA and CDR2 SQIVND (reference sequence). This CDR3 region has 15 residues. In DNA, the CDR3 is TGTGCCAGTAGTATAGCACAGGGTATCGGTTCACCCCTCCACTTT. Translating it yields CASSIAQGIGSPLHF.

The chain joins TRBV11-2 to TRBJ2-5; D assignment may be TRBD1 or TRBD2 (5 bases each). Trimming took 1 base from V and 7 from J, leaving 13 bases between them. The CDR3 covers 14 residues. In germline, CDR1 is SGHAT, CDR2 FQNNGV. CDR3 protein: CASSLGPRGGTQYF. CDR3 nucleotide sequence: TGTGCCAGCAGCTTAGGACCCCGGGGCGGGACCCAGTACTTC. Variable domain in full (rest from reference TRBV11-2 and TRBJ2-5): EAGVAQSPRYKIIEKRQSVAFWCNPISGHATLYWYQQILGQGPKLLIQFQNNGVVDDSQLPKDRFSAERLKGVDSTLKIQPAKLEDSAVYLCASSLGPRGGTQYFGPGTRLLVL.

The chain employs TRBV6-1 and TRBJ1-2, with unresolved D. V lost 2 bases and J lost 4, with 11 bases in between. The CDR3 contains 14 residues. CDR1 is MNHNS and CDR2 is SASEGT in the germline V gene. Written as DNA, the CDR3 is TGTGCCAGCAGTGAATTTGGGGTCTTCTATGGCTACACCTTC. Encoded protein: CASSEFGVFYGYTF.

V usage is TRBV11-3 and J usage is TRBJ2-7, with D uncertain. The V end was cut by 7 bases, the J end by 5 bases, with 12 bases between. The CDR3 runs to 12 residues. Germline loops: CDR1 SGHNT, CDR2 YENEEA. This CDR3 is CASKNAGDEQYF. For the CDR3, the DNA is TGTGCCAGCAAAAACGCTGGCGACGAGCAGTACTTC.

The gene calls are TRBV5-1 and TRBJ1-2, with 7 bases aligning to TRBD1. The CDR3 runs to 15 residues. The germline V gene encodes CDR1 SGHRS and CDR2 YFSETQ. Trimming removed 0 bases from V and 4 bases from J; junction bases left unmatched: 6. CDR3 protein: CASSLGGQRLYGYTF. The CDR3 DNA is TGCGCCAGCAGCTTGGGGGGACAGAGACTCTATGGCTACACCTTC.

The gene calls are TRBV7-9 and TRBJ2-3, with 12 bases fitting TRBD1. The CDR3 sequence is 17 residues long. Germline CDR1 is SEHNR and CDR2 is FQNEAQ (reference sequence). With 5 bases clipped from V and 6 bases from J, the junction kept 12 bases outside the gene matches. The CDR3: CASSQAGTGGLGDTQYF. The CDR3 nucleotides are TGTGCCAGCAGCCAGGCGGGGACAGGGGGCTTGGGGGATACGCAGTATTTT.

The CDR3 spells CASSNPLLAGAPYSYEQYF. CDR3 bases: TGTGCCAGCAGCAACCCCCTACTAGCGGGAGCCCCTTACTCCTACGAGCAGTACTTC. The V and J genes are TRBV21-1 and TRBJ2-7; the D segment call TRBD2 is taken from the table without a DNA check. TRBV21-1 is noted as a pseudogene. The CDR3 is made up of 19 amino acids.

V gene TRBV25-1 combines with J gene TRBJ1-1, with TRBD1 identical over 11 bases. Looked up from germline, CDR1 is MGHDK and CDR2 is SYGVNS. V gave up 10 bases and J gave up 3 bases; unmatched junction bases: 10. CDR3 length equals 15 residues. CDR3 in amino acids: CATQDRGRPYTEAFF. The CDR3 DNA reads TGTGCCACCCAGGACAGGGGGCGGCCCTACACTGAAGCTTTCTTT.

The V gene is TRBV12-3 or TRBV12-4, the J gene TRBJ2-5, with D perhaps TRBD2 (5 bases). The length of the CDR3 is 13 residues. The ends were cut back, 6 bases at V and 7 bases at J, with 15 bases in the middle. CDR3 nucleotides: TGTGCCAGCAGGCTGGGTCGAGAGGGGACCCAGTACTTC. This encodes CASRLGREGTQYF.

This clone appeared once. The V gene is TRBV5-1, the J gene TRBJ1-1, with D possibly matching TRBD1 (6 bases). This CDR3 region has 16 residues. V shed 0 bases and J shed 0 bases, with 12 bases lying between them. Germline values: CDR1 SGHRS, CDR2 YFSETQ. CDR3 residues: CASSLGGGKVNTEAFF. The CDR3 DNA reads TGCGCCAGCAGCTTGGGGGGGGGCAAGGTGAACACTGAAGCTTTCTTT.

The rearrangement joins TRBV2 to TRBJ2-5, with D possibly TRBD1 on 5 matching bases. The CDR3 has 15 amino acids. The V end was cut by 6 bases, the J end by 2 bases, with 16 bases between. Germline V gives CDR1 SNHLY, CDR2 FYNNEI. CDR3 protein: CASSADGGAQETQYF. The CDR3 coding sequence is TGTGCCAGCAGCGCCGACGGTGGGGCACAAGAGACCCAGTACTTC. Full variable domain (rest looked up from reference TRBV2 and TRBJ2-5): EPEVTQTPSHQVTQMGQEVILRCVPISNHLYFYWYRQILGQKVEFLVSFYNNEISEKSEIFDDQFSVERPDGSNFTLKIRSTKLEDSAMYFCASSADGGAQETQYFGPGTRLLVL.

The chain joins TRBV11-3 to TRBJ2-3, with TRBD2 matching over 12 bases. The CDR3 sequence is 14 residues long. Per germline, CDR1 SGHNT and CDR2 YENEEA. Germline trimming cut 7 bases from V and 4 bases from J; bases unmatched to any gene: 3. The DNA for the CDR3 is TGTGCCAGCATGACTAGCGGGAGTGCAGATACGCAGTATTTT. Encoded protein: CASMTSGSADTQYF.

This clone is judged medium-sized (0.01 to 0.1%). The gene calls are TRBV2 and TRBJ2-1, with D possibly being TRBD1 or TRBD2 (5 bases each). CDR1 and CDR2 (germline): SNHLY, FYNNEI. V was cut by 8 bases and J by 6 bases, with 5 bases left in between. The CDR3 contains 10 residues. The CDR3, as DNA: TGTGCCAGCGGGGGCAATGAGCAGTTCTTC. It translates to CASGGNEQFF.

In this sample, this clone turned up a few times. V is TRBV20-1 and J is TRBJ2-7; TRBD1 is a possible D gene (6 bases). The germline V gene has CDR1 DFQATT and CDR2 SNEGSKA (reference sequence). This CDR3 contains 14 residues. Deletions cut 6 bases from V and 4 bases from J, with 19 bases between. The CDR3 region has the DNA TGCAGTGCCAGTGGTACAGGGATAGGATACGAGCAGTACTTC. It yields the protein CSASGTGIGYEQYF.

A few counts support this clone. The V and J genes are TRBV28 and TRBJ2-1; perhaps TRBD1 as D (5 bases). The CDR3 covers 14 residues. Trimming pared 8 bases from V and 4 bases from J, leaving 15 bases between. CDR1 is MDHEN and CDR2 is SYDVKM in the germline V gene. CDR3 region: CASETAHRYNEQFF. In nucleotides, the CDR3 is TGTGCCAGCGAAACGGCACACAGGTACAATGAGCAGTTCTTC.

The genes are TRBV20-1 and TRBJ2-5, with TRBD2 identical over 9 bases. The V gene end was trimmed by 3 bases and the J gene end by 7 bases; junction bases not matched to a gene: 12. The CDR3 length is 15 residues. In germline, CDR1 is DFQATT, CDR2 SNEGSKA (reference sequence). As DNA, the CDR3 is TGCAGTGCTAGTCTTAGCGGGAGTGGGCGAGGGACCCAGTACTTC. Its translation is CSASLSGSGRGTQYF.

This chain links TRBV9 with TRBJ2-1; 7 bases line up with TRBD1. The CDR3 totals 16 residues. Germline loops: CDR1 SGDLS, CDR2 YYNGEE. Trimming at V came to 0 bases and at J to 4 bases, leaving 7 bases not matched to a gene. CDR3 region: CASSVGAGTDYNEQFF. Written as DNA, the CDR3 is TGTGCCAGCAGCGTAGGAGCCGGGACAGATTACAATGAGCAGTTCTTC.

The chain employs TRBV6-1 and TRBJ1-1; no clear D. Germline V gene lookup returns CDR1 MNHNS and CDR2 SASEGT. V lost 0 bases and J 5 bases, leaving 13 bases between the germline ends. CDR3 length: 15 residues. The CDR3 sequence is CASSEAGGVRTEAFF. The CDR3 nucleotides read TGTGCCAGCAGTGAAGCGGGCGGGGTACGGACTGAAGCTTTCTTT.